This TCR beta chain was identified in a study of vaccination effects on CD4 cells after COVID-19. At the level of the study: Each participant received a vaccine that was either BNT162b2 or mRNA-1273, given as two doses. General study results and limits: Convalescent patients were scarce, and early post-infection timepoints were absent.

The CDR3 loop spans 15 amino acids. Germline loops: CDR1 SGHRS, CDR2 YFSETQ. The V end lost 5 bases, the J end lost 1 base, and 15 bases lay between the germline ends. The table came from immunoSEQ multiplex PCR; TCRdb's copy has only in-frame clones and leaves some out. The sample has roughly 23,000 clones, about 73% seen once. For this clone: Its antigen is unknown.

Before any sequencing was done, the ViraFEST assay used viral peptide pools to expand antigen-specific CD4+ T cells. Culture lasted roughly 9 days before CD4+ T cell isolation. A density of about 1.8 million PBMC per well was used; these cells were cultured with roughly 10 IU/ml IL-2 and about 9.4 ug/ml peptides. Cells had half their medium changed to IL-2 medium on days 3 and 7. This TCR derives from a human donor who received a COVID-19 vaccine. V usage is TRBV5-1 and J usage is TRBJ1-1, with a tentative D call TRBD1 (5 bases). Here the sequenced sample was CD4+ T cells from PBMCs cultured with HCoV-229E spike peptides, taken before COVID-19 vaccination. The CDR3 DNA is TGCGCCAGCAGATGGGGACCCGCGGGGAACACTGAAGCTTTCTTT. Translated, it gives CASRWGPAGNTEAFF.